The next 10 T cell receptor beta chains were all read from a single sample in a study of blood T cell repertoires in COVID-19. Clones were sequenced by immunoSEQ multiplex PCR, and TCRdb holds only the in-frame ones, with some missing. Among just over 150,000 clones listed, 85% were seen once. The sequenced material came from peripheral blood. The receptor source for this set is a human donor with acute or convalescent COVID-19. The donor label of this sample is uncertain.

This clone showed up just once. CDR3 sequence: CASSLGGTGGYGYTF. The CDR3 DNA is TGTGCCAGCAGTTTAGGTGGGACGGGGGGCTATGGCTACACCTTC. The chain is built from TRBV27 and TRBJ1-2; a possible D gene is TRBD1 (5 bases). The germline CDR1 and CDR2 sequences are MNHEY and SMNVEV (reference sequence). V was trimmed by 2 bases and J by 4 bases, leaving 14 bases between them. This CDR3 is built from 15 residues.

V is TRBV5-1 and J is TRBJ2-2; no reliable D call. This CDR3 contains 13 residues. V was pared by 2 bases and J by 8 bases, with 10 bases between. CDR1 is SGHRS, CDR2 YFSETQ, per germline. In nucleotides, the CDR3 is TGCGCCAGCAGCTTCTGGTCCGCGGGGGAGCTGTTTTTT. Its translation is CASSFWSAGELFF.

This rearrangement joins TRBV28 to TRBJ1-3, with D unclear. Germline CDR1 reads MDHEN; CDR2 reads SYDVKM. This CDR3 is built from 15 residues. V was pared by 3 bases and J by 0 bases, with 9 bases between. The CDR3 sequence: CASSLAGSSGNTIYF. Here the CDR3 DNA reads TGTGCCAGCAGTTTGGCGGGGAGCTCTGGAAACACCATATATTTT.

This clone was seen just once. This chain uses TRBV7-6 with TRBJ1-3; TRBD1 aligns across 8 bases. This CDR3 contains 16 residues. The germline gives CDR1 SGHVS, CDR2 FNYEAQ. After removal of 5 bases from V and 4 bases from J, the junction contained 10 bases not matched to a gene. Here the CDR3 DNA reads TGTGCCAGCAGCATCTCCCAGGGGGCAAGAGGAAACACCATATATTTT. It encodes CASSISQGARGNTIYF.

The CDR3 coding sequence is TGCAGCGTCCGGTGGACTGAAGCTTTCTTT. It is translated as CSVRWTEAFF. The chain uses TRBV29-1 and TRBJ1-1; no firm D call. V lost 6 bases, J lost 5 bases, and 7 bases lay in between. This CDR3 has 10 residues. Looked up from germline, CDR1 is SQVTM and CDR2 is ANQGSEA.

The chain recombines TRBV9 with TRBJ1-1; D may be TRBD1 (5 bases). Germline V CDR1 and CDR2: SGDLS, YYNGEE. V dropped 4 bases and J dropped 4 bases, with 14 bases sitting between them. The CDR3 runs to 14 residues. The CDR3 bases are TGTGCCAGCAGCCCACAGCGGGGCACCACTGAAGCTTTCTTT. As protein: CASSPQRGTTEAFF.

The chain combines TRBV28 with TRBJ1-6, with D uncertain. The V gene lost 6 bases and the J gene lost 9 bases, with 18 bases spanning the gap. The CDR3 sequence is 15 residues long. Germline assignment: CDR1 MDHEN and CDR2 SYDVKM. The CDR3 DNA sequence: TGTGCCAGCAGCCCCCACGGTCGGGGAGCTTCACCCCTCCACTTT. Its protein is CASSPHGRGASPLHF.

This chain connects TRBV7-3 to TRBJ2-1; D unresolved. The CDR3 runs to 14 residues. V dropped 3 bases and J dropped 3 bases, with 9 bases sitting between them. CDR1 SGHTA and CDR2 FQGTGA come from the germline V gene. CDR3 DNA: TGTGCCAGCAGCTTTGGATCGGGCTACAATGAGCAGTTCTTC. This encodes CASSFGSGYNEQFF.

This CDR3 is CASSPQRDRVETQYF. The DNA of the CDR3 is TGTGCCAGCTCACCACAACGGGACAGGGTGGAGACCCAGTACTTC. V usage is TRBV18 and J usage is TRBJ2-5, with 9 bases fitting TRBD1. This CDR3 is 15 amino acids long. The trim removed 1 base at V and 5 bases at J, leaving 5 bases unmatched. In germline, CDR1 is KGHSH, CDR2 LQKENI.

The chain joins TRBV2 to TRBJ1-5, with 7 bases that match TRBD1. CDR1 and CDR2 from the germline V gene are SNHLY and FYNNEI. This CDR3 comprises 14 residues. Losses at the gene ends were 5 bases for V and 2 bases for J; bases not matched to a gene: 3. The CDR3: CASSPQGGNQPQHF. DNA for the CDR3: TGTGCCAGCAGTCCCCAGGGGGGCAATCAGCCCCAGCATTTT.